Presented here are 7 T cell receptor beta chains from one specimen sequenced in a study of PD-1 blockade in classical Hodgkin lymphoma. Following autologous stem cell transplantation, relapse occurred in every patient, and exposure to brentuximab vedotin varied. Libraries were prepared by immunoSEQ multiplex PCR; TCRdb keeps only in-frame clonotypes and omits some of them. This table has approximately 15,000 clones, about four fifths appearing once. The sample here was peripheral blood mononuclear cells (PBMCs), taken at baseline. These TCRs come from a human donor with classical Hodgkin lymphoma.

The rearrangement joins TRBV7-3 to TRBJ2-3; D might be TRBD1 (5 bases). The CDR3 is made up of 13 amino acids. The germline gives CDR1 SGHTA, CDR2 FQGTGA. The V gene lost 5 bases and the J gene lost 1 base, with 7 bases spanning the gap. The CDR3 sequence is CASSQGGTDTQYF. CDR3 nucleotides: TGTGCCAGCAGCCAAGGGGGCACAGATACGCAGTATTTT.

The chain uses TRBV7-8 and TRBJ2-1, with TRBD2 matching over 11 bases. The CDR3 has 18 residues. CDR1 is SGHVS and CDR2 is FQNEAQ in the germline V gene. V shed 0 bases, J shed 8 bases, and the junction held 12 bases outside the gene matches. The CDR3 loop reads CASSLAVAGGPTADEQFF. In DNA form, the CDR3 reads TGTGCCAGCAGCTTAGCGGTAGCGGGGGGGCCAACAGCCGATGAGCAGTTCTTC.

This clone is labeled as medium-sized (0.01 to 0.1%). This rearrangement joins TRBV4-3 to TRBJ2-5; D possibly matches TRBD1 or TRBD2 (5 bases each). With 0 bases removed from V and 2 bases from J, the gap between germline ends came to 13 bases. This CDR3 comprises 16 residues. Germline V CDR1 and CDR2: LGHNA, YSLEER. The CDR3 nucleotides read TGCGCCAGCAGCCAAGAATGGGGGACGTTACAAGAGACCCAGTACTTC. Protein sequence: CASSQEWGTLQETQYF.

The V and J genes are TRBV15 and TRBJ1-3; D gene ambiguous. This CDR3 spans 13 amino acids. CDR1 and CDR2 (germline): LNHNV, YYDKDF (reference sequence). The V gene lost 5 bases and the J gene lost 4 bases, with 9 bases spanning the gap. CDR3 in amino acids: CATSPRSGNTIYF. CDR3 DNA: TGTGCCACCAGCCCCCGGTCCGGAAACACCATATATTTT.

The chain joins TRBV4-1 to TRBJ2-7; D is perhaps TRBD2 (5 bases). The germline V gene has CDR1 MGHRA and CDR2 YSYEKL. The V end was cut by 2 bases, the J end by 3 bases, with 8 bases between. CDR3 length: 13 amino acids. The CDR3 loop reads CASSQLGLYEQYF. CDR3 nucleotides: TGCGCCAGCAGCCAACTTGGACTCTACGAGCAGTACTTC.

V is TRBV2 and J is TRBJ1-4, with D maybe TRBD1 (5 bases). This CDR3 has 16 residues. CDR1 and CDR2 (germline): SNHLY, FYNNEI. V shed 5 bases and J shed 0 bases, with 13 bases lying between them. This CDR3 reads CASSSRVLATNEKLFF. CDR3 nucleotide sequence: TGTGCCAGCAGTAGCAGGGTCCTTGCAACTAATGAAAAACTGTTTTTT. Based on the CDR3 plus reference TRBV2 and TRBJ1-4, the full variable domain is EPEVTQTPSHQVTQMGQEVILRCVPISNHLYFYWYRQILGQKVEFLVSFYNNEISEKSEIFDDQFSVERPDGSNFTLKIRSTKLEDSAMYFCASSSRVLATNEKLFFGSGTQLSVL.

V and J are TRBV18 and TRBJ1-6; D is unresolved. With 0 bases removed from V and 7 bases from J, the gap between germline ends came to 10 bases. This CDR3 is built from 15 residues. Germline V gene lookup returns CDR1 KGHSH and CDR2 LQKENI. The CDR3 is CASSPPTTGNSPLHF. The CDR3 region has the DNA TGTGCCAGCTCACCACCCACCACGGGGAATTCACCCCTCCACTTT.